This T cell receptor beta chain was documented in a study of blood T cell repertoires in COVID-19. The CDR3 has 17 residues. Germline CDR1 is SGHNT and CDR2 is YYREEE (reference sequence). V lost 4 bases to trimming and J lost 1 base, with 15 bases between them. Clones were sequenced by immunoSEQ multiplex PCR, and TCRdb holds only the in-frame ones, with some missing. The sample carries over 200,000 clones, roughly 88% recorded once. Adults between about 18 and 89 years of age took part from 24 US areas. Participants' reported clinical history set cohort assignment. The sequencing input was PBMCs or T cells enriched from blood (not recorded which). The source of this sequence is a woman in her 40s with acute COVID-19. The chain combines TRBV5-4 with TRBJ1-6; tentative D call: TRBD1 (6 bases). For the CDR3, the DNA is TGTGCCAGCAGCCACGGAGGGGGGGCTTCCTATAATTCACCCCTCCACTTT. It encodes CASSHGGGASYNSPLHF.